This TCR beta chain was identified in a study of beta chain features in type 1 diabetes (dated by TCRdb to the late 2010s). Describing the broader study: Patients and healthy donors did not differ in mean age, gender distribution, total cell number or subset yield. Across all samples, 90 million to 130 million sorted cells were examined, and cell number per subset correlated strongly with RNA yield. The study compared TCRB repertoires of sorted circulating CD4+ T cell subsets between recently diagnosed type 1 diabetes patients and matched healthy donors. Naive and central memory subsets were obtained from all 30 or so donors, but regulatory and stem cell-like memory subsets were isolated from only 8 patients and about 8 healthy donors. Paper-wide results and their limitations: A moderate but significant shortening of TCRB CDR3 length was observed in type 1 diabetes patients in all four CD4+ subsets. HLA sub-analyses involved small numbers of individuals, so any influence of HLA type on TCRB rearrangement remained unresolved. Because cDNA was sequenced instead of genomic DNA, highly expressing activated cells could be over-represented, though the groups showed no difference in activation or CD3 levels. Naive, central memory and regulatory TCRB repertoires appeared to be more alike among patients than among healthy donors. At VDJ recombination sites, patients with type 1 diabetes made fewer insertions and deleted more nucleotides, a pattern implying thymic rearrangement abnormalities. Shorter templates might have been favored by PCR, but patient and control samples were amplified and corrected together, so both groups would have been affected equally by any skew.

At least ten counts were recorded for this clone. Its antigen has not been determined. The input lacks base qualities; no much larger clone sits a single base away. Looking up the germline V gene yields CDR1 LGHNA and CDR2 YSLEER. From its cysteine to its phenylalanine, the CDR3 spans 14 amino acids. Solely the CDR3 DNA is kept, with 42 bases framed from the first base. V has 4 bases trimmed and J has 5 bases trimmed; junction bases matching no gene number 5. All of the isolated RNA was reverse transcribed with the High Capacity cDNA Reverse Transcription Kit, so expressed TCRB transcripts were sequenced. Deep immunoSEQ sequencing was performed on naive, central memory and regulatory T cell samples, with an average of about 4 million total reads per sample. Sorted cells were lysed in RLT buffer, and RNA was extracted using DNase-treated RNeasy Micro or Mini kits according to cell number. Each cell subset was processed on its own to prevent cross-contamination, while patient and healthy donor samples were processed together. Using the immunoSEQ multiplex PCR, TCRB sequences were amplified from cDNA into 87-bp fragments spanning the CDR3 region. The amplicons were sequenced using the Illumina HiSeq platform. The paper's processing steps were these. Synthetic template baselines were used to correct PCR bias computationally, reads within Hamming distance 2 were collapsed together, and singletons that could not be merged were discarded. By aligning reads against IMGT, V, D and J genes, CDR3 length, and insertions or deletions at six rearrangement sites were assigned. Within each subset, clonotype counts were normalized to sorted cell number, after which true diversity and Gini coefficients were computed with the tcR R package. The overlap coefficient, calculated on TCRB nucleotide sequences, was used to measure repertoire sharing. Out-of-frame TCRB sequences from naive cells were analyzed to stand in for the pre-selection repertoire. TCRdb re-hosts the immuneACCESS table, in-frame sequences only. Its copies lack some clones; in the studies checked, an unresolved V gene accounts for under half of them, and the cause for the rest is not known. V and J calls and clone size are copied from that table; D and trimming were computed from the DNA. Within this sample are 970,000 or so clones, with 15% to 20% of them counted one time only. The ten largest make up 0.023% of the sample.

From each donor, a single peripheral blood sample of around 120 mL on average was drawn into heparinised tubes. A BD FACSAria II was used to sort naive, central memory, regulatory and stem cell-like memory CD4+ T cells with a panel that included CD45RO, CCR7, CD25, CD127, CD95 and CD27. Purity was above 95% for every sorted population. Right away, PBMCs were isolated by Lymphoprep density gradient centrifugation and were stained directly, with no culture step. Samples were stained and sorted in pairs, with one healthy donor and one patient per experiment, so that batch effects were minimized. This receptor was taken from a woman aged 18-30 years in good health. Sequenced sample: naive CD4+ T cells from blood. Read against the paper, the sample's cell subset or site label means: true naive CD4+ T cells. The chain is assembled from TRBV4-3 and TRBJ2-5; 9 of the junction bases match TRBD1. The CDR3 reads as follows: CASSRGQGWETQYF. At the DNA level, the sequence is TGCGCCAGCAGCCGAGGACAGGGGTGGGAGACCCAGTACTTC.